Described below is a single TCR beta chain sequence and its context. The target antigen is unknown. Generated by immunoSEQ multiplex PCR, the TCRdb table keeps only in-frame clones and is missing some. The table includes roughly 570 clones, approximately 86% detected once. This sample was taken from a study of T cell repertoires in ileal Crohn's disease. Study in general: Median disease duration was roughly 7.9 years; roughly 40% smoked at surgery.

V lost 7 bases, J lost 1 base, and 9 bases stayed unmatched. The CDR3 length is 14 residues. Germline assignment: CDR1 SQVTM and CDR2 ANQGSEA. Whole-study results and caveats: Endoscopic recurrence occurred in every patient whose clonality exceeded 26.8%. Active smokers at surgery had more clonal expansions than non-smokers. Sorted CD8 T cells held more high-frequency clones than CD4.

Indicated time point: neoterminal ileum biopsy at postoperative endoscopy, about 6 months after surgery. The specimen sequenced was ileal tissue. This clonotype originated in an adult with Crohn's disease. The genes are TRBV29-1 and TRBJ1-1; 7 nucleotides agree with TRBD1. DNA of the CDR3: TGCAGCGCTCCCTGGGGACAGAGGAACACTGAAGCTTTCTTT. This encodes CSAPWGQRNTEAFF. The whole variable domain, remainder taken from reference TRBV29-1 and TRBJ1-1, is SAVISQKPSRDICQRGTSLTIQCQVDSQVTMMFWYRQQPGQSLTLIATANQGSEATYESGFVIDKFPISRPNLTFSTLTVSNMSPEDSSIYLCSAPWGQRNTEAFFGQGTRLTVV.